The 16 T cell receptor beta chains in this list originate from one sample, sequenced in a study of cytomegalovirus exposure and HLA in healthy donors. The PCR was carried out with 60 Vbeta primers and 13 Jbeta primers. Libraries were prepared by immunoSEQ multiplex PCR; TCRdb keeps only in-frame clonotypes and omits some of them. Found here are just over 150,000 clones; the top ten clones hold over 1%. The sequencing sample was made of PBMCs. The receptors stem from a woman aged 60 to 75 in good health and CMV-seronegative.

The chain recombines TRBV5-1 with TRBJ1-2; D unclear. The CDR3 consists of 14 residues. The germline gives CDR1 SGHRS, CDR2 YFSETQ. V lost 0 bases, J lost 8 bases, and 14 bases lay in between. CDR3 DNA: TGCGCCAGCAGCTTGGATGGGAGGGCGCACGGCTACACCTTC. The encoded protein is CASSLDGRAHGYTF.

In DNA form, the CDR3 reads TGTGCCAGCAGCTTAGATCAGAGGCAGCCTAACACTGAAGCTTTCTTT. Residues: CASSLDQRQPNTEAFF. The genes are TRBV11-2 and TRBJ1-1; D gene unclear. V dropped 0 bases and J dropped 2 bases, with 13 bases sitting between them. The CDR3 is 16 amino acids. Looked up from germline, CDR1 is SGHAT and CDR2 is FQNNGV.

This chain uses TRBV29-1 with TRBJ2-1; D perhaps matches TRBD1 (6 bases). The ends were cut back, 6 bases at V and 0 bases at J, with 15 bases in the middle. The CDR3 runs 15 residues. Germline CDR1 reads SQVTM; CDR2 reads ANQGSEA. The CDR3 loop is CSVRRTVSSYNEQFF. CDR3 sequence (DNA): TGCAGCGTCCGCCGGACAGTTAGCTCCTACAATGAGCAGTTCTTC.

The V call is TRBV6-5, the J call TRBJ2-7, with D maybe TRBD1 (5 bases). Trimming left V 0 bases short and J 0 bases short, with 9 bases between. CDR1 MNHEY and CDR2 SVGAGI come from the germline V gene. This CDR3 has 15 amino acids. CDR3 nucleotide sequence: TGTGCCAGCAGTTACTCGAACAGGATCTCCTACGAGCAGTACTTC. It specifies CASSYSNRISYEQYF.

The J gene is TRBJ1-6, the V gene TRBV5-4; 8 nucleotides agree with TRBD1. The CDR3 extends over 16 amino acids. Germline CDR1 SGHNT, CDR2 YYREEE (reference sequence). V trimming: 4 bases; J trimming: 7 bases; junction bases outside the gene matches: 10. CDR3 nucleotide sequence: TGTGCCAGCAGCCTATACACGGGACAGGTCAATTCACCCCTCCACTTT. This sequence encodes CASSLYTGQVNSPLHF.

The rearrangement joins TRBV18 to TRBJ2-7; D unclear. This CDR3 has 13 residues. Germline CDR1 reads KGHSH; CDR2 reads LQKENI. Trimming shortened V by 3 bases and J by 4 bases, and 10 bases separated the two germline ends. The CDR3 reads CASSPSTAYEQYF. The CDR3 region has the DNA TGTGCCAGCTCACCGTCCACAGCTTACGAGCAGTACTTC. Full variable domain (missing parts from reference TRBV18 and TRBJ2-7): NAGVMQNPRHLVRRRGQEARLRCSPMKGHSHVYWYRQLPEEGLKFMVYLQKENIIDESGMPKERFSAEFPKEGPSILRIQQVVRGDSAAYFCASSPSTAYEQYFGPGTRLTVT.

Here the CDR3 reads CASSIERGRNQPQHF. CDR3 DNA: TGTGCCAGTAGTATAGAAAGAGGTCGCAATCAGCCCCAGCATTTT. V usage is TRBV19 and J usage is TRBJ1-5; D is ambiguous. The germline V gene has CDR1 LNHDA and CDR2 SQIVND (reference sequence). V was clipped by 0 bases and J by 2 bases, with 8 bases between them. The CDR3 sequence is 15 residues long.

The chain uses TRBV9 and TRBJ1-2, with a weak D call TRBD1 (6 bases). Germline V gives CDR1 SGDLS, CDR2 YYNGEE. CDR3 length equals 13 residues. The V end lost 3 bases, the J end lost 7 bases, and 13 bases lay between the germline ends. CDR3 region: CASSATGQGGYTF. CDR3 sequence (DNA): TGTGCCAGCAGCGCCACAGGGCAGGGTGGCTACACCTTC.

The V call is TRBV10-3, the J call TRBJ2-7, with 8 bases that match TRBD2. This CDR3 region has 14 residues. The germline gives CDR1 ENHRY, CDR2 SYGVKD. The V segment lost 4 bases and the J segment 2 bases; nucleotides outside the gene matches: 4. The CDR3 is CAISVTSGTYEQYF. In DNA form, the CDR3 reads TGTGCCATCAGTGTTACTAGCGGTACCTACGAGCAGTACTTC.

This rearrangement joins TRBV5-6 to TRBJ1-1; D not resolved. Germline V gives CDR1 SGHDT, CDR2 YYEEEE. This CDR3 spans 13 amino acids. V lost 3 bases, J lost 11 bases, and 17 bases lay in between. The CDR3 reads CASSSGPLRSAFF. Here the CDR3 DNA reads TGTGCCAGCAGCTCAGGCCCGCTTAGGTCGGCTTTCTTT.

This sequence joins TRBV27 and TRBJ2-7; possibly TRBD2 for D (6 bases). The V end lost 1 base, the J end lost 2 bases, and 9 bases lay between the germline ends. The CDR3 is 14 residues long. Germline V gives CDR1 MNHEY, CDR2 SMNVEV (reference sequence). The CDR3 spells CASSLWGEAYEQYF. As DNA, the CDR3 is TGTGCCAGCAGTTTATGGGGGGAAGCCTACGAGCAGTACTTC.

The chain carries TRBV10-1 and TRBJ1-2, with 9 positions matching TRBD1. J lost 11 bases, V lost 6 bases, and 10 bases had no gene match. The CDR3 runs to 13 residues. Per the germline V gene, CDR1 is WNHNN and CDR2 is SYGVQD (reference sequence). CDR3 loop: CASRATGGAWYTF. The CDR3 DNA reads TGCGCCAGCAGGGCCACAGGGGGCGCGTGGTACACCTTC.

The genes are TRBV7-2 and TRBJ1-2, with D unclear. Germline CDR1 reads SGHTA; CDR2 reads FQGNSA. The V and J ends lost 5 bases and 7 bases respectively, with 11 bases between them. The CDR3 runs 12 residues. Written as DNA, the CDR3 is TGTGCCAGCAGCCTAGGCACCGGTGGCTACACCTTC. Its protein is CASSLGTGGYTF.

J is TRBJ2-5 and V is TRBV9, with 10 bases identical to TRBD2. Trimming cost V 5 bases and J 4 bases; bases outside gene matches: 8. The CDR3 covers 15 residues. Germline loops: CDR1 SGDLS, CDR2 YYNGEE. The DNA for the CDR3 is TGTGCCAGCAGTCGTAGCGGGAGGCCTTTAGAGACCCAGTACTTC. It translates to CASSRSGRPLETQYF. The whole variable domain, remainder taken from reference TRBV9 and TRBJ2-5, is DSGVTQTPKHLITATGQRVTLRCSPRSGDLSVYWYQQSLDQGLQFLIQYYNGEERAKGNILERFSAQQFPDLHSELNLSSLELGDSALYFCASSRSGRPLETQYFGPGTRLLVL.

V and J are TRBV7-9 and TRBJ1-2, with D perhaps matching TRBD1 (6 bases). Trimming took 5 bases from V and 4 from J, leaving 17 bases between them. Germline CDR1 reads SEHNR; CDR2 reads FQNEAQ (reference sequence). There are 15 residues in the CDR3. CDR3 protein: CASSASPDRTYGYTF. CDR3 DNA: TGTGCCAGCAGCGCCAGCCCAGACAGGACCTATGGCTACACCTTC.

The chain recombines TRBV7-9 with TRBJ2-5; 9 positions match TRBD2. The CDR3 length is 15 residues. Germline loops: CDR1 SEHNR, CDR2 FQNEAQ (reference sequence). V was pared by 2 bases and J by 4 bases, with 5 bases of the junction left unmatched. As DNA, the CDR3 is TGTGCCAGCAGCTTACTAGCGGGGAGCGGAGAGACCCAGTACTTC. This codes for CASSLLAGSGETQYF. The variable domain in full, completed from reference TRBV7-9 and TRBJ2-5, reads DTGVSQNPRHKITKRGQNVTFRCDPISEHNRLYWYRQTLGQGPEFLTYFQNEAQLEKSRLLSDRFSAERPKGSFSTLEIQRTEQGDSAMYLCASSLLAGSGETQYFGPGTRLLVL.